This T cell receptor beta chain was found in a study of identical twins. Findings of the study overall: Because invariant MAIT and iNKT cells could be present, zero-insertion analyses could be partly confounded. Interpretation of the results relied on cross-sectional statistical analysis and not on following the same donors. Abundant cord blood beta clonotypes carried fewer insertions; memory repertoires showed none.

This CDR3 is built from 14 residues. Germline-derived CDR1 and CDR2 are SGHTA and FQGNSA. V lost 7 bases and J lost 3, with 16 bases in between. This clonotype has a handful of counts. What it binds is not known. Using its own MiXCR run on the 5' RACE reads, TCRdb lists one record per CDR3 protein. The sample has under 250,000 distinct CDR3 sequences, less than 10% seen once; the top ten hold 5% to 5.5%. Source material: memory (CD45RO+) T cells sorted from blood. V gene TRBV7-2 combines with J gene TRBJ2-7, with D possibly TRBD2 on 6 matching bases. This sequence was found in a woman under 30 in good health. Here the CDR3 reads CASTTQGGHYEQYF. Here the CDR3 DNA reads TGTGCCAGCACCACCCAGGGAGGCCACTACGAGCAGTACTTC.